Sequencing of this TCR beta chain was carried out in a study of blood T cell repertoires in COVID-19. Turning to the study itself: COVID-19 samples, acute and convalescent, were from the United States, Italy and Spain. T cells, B-cell-depleted T cells, or PBMCs supplied cDNA or gDNA.

Profiling relied on immunoSEQ multiplex PCR, and the TCRdb table lists in-frame clones only, not all of them. The repertoire holds some 350,000 clones, with 90% to 95% as singletons. Specimen: peripheral blood. The TCR was taken from a woman under 30 who had recovered from COVID-19.

The CDR3 here is CSVVSTSLSGYTF. In DNA, the CDR3 is TGCAGCGTTGTCTCTACCTCGTTGTCTGGCTACACCTTC. This sequence joins TRBV29-1 and TRBJ1-2; D is unclear. The germline V gene has CDR1 SQVTM and CDR2 ANQGSEA. With 4 bases removed from V and 7 bases from J, the gap between germline ends came to 16 bases. This CDR3 is built from 13 residues.